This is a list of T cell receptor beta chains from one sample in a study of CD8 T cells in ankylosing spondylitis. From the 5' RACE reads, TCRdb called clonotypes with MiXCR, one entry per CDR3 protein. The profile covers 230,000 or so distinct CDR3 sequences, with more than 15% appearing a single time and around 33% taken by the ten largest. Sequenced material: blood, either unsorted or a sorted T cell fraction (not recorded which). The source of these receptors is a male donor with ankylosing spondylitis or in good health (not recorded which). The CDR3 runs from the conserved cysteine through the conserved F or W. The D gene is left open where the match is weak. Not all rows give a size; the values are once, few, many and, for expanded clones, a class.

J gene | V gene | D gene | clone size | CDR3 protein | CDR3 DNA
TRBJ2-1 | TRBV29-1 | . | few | CSVVVWQANEQFF | TGCAGCGTTGTAGTTTGGCAGGCCAATGAGCAGTTCTTC
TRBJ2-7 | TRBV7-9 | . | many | CASSLAGLNYEQYF | TGTGCCAGCAGCTTAGCGGGACTCAACTACGAGCAGTACTTC
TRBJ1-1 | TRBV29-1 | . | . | CSVRDFANTEAFF | TGCAGCGTGCGGGATTTCGCGAACACTGAAGCTTTCTTT
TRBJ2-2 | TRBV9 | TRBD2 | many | CASSRGANTGELFF | TGTGCCAGCAGTCGGGGGGCGAACACCGGGGAGCTGTTTTTT
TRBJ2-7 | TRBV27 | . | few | CASSPGTLSSYEQYF | TGTGCCAGCAGTCCCGGGACTCTCAGCTCCTACGAGCAGTACTTC
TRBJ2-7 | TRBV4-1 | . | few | CASSQEGRYGEQYF | TGCGCCAGCAGCCAAGAAGGGAGGTATGGCGAGCAGTACTTC
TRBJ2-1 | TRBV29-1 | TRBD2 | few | CSVEFALAEHKSSYNEQFF | TGCAGCGTTGAATTCGCACTAGCGGAACACAAGAGCTCCTACAATGAGCAGTTCTTC
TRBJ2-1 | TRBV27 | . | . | CASSHAGEGYYNEQFF | TGTGCCAGCTCCCACGCCGGAGAGGGGTACTACAATGAGCAGTTCTTC
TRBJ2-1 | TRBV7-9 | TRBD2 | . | CASSPLRESRNEQFF | TGTGCCAGCAGCCCTTTGCGGGAGTCCAGGAATGAGCAGTTCTTC
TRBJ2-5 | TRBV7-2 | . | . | CASSLGSGQETQYF | TGTGCCAGCAGCTTAGGTTCAGGTCAAGAGACCCAGTACTTC
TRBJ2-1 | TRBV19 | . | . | CASSIGSREQFF | TGTGCCAGTAGTATTGGGTCAAGAGAGCAGTTCTTC
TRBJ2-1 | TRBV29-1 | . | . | CSVEDQPTEQFF | TGCAGCGTTGAAGACCAACCCACCGAGCAGTTCTTC
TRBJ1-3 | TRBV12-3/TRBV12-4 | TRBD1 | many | CASSIQGAVNTIYF | TGTGCCAGCAGCATACAGGGGGCGGTGAACACCATATATTTT
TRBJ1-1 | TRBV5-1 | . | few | CASSLMGSTEAFF | TGCGCCAGCAGCTTGATGGGGTCCACTGAAGCTTTCTTT
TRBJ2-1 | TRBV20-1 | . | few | CSARDQSGPYNEQFF | TGCAGTGCTAGAGATCAAAGCGGACCCTACAATGAGCAGTTCTTC
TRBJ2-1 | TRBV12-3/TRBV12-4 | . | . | CASSPVAGYNEQFF | TGTGCCAGCAGTCCCGTGGCAGGGTATAATGAGCAGTTCTTC
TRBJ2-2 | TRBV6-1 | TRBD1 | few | CASNPRGNGELFF | TGTGCCAGCAATCCCAGGGGGAACGGGGAGCTGTTTTTT